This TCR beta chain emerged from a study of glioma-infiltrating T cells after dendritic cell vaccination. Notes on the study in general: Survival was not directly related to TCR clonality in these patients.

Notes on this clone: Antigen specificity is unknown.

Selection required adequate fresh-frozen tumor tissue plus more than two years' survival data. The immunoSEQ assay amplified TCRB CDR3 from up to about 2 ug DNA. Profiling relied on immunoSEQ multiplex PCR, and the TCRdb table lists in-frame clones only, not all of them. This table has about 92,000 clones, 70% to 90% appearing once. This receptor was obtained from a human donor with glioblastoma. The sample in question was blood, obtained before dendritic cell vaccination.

CDR3 bases: TGTGCCAGCAGCCCCGGACTCGCCACCTACAATGAGCAGTTCTTC. It yields the protein CASSPGLATYNEQFF. The J gene is TRBJ2-1, the V gene TRBV11-2; possibly TRBD2 for D (5 bases). Per the germline V gene, CDR1 is SGHAT and CDR2 is FQNNGV. V lost 5 bases to trimming and J lost 2 bases, with 13 bases between them. The CDR3 has 15 residues.